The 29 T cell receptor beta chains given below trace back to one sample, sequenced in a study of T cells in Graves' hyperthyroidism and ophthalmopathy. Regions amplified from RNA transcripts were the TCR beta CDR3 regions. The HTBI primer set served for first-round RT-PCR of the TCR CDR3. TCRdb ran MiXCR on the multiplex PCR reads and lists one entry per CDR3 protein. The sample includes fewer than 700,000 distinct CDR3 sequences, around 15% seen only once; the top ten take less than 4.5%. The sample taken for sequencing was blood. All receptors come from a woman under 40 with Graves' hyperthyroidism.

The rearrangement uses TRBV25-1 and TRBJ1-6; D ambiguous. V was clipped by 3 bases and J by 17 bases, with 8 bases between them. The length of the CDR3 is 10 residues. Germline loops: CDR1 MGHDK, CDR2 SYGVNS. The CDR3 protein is CASSDERFHF. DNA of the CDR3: TGTGCCAGCAGTGACGAACGTTTCCACTTT.

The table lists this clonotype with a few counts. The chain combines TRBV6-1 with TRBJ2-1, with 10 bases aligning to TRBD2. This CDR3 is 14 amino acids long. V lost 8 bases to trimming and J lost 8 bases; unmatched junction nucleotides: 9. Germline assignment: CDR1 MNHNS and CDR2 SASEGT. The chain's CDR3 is CASLNSGRSYEQFF. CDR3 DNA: TGTGCCAGCCTAAATAGCGGGAGGTCATATGAGCAGTTCTTC.

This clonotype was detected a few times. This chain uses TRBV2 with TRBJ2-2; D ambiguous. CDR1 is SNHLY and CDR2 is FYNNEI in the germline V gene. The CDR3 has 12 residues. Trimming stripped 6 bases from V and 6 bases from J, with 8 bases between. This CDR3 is CASRRVSGELFF. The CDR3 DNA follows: TGTGCCAGCAGGCGAGTGTCCGGGGAGCTGTTTTTT.

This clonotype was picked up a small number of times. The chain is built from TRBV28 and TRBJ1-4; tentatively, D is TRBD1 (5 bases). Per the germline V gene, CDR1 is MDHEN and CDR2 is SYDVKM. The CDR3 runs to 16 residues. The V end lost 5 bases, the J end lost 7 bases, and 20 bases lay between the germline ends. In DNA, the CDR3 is TGTGCCAGCAGTATACGGGGACGGGGAACATCTGAAAAACTGTTTTTT. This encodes CASSIRGRGTSEKLFF.

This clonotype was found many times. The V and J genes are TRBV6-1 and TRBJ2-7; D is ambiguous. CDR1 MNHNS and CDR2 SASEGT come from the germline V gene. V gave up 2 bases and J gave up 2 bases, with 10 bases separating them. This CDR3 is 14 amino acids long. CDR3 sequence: CASSEFGYTYEQYF. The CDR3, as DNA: TGTGCCAGCAGTGAATTCGGGTATACCTACGAGCAGTACTTC.

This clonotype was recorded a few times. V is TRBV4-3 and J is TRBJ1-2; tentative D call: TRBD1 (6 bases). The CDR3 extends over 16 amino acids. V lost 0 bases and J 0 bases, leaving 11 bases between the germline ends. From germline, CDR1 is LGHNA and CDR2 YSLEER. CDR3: CASSQEPGATNYGYTF. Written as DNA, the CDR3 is TGCGCCAGCAGCCAAGAACCAGGGGCGACTAACTATGGCTACACCTTC.

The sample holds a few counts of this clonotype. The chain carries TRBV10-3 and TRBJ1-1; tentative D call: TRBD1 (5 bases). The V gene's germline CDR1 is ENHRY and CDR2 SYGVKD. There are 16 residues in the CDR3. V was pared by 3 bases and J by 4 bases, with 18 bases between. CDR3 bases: TGTGCCATCAGTGATCAGGGACGAGAGTCGAGCACTGAAGCTTTCTTT. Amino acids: CAISDQGRESSTEAFF.

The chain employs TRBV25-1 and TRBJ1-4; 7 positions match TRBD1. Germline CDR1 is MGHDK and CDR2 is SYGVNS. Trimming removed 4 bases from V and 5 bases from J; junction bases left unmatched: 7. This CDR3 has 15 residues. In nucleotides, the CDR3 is TGTGCCAGCAGTGTCCCAGGGGGGGCGAATGAAAAACTGTTTTTT. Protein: CASSVPGGANEKLFF. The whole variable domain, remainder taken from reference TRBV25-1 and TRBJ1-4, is EADIYQTPRYLVIGTGKKITLECSQTMGHDKMYWYQQDPGMELHLIHYSYGVNSTEKGDLSSESTVSRIRTEHFPLTLESARPSHTSQYLCASSVPGGANEKLFFGSGTQLSVL.

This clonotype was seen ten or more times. CDR3 in amino acids: CASSRLAGGTPYNEQFF. CDR3 DNA: TGTGCCAGCAGCCGACTAGCGGGAGGTACCCCATACAATGAGCAGTTCTTC. The chain links TRBV3-1 to TRBJ2-1; 13 bases map to TRBD2. CDR1 is LGHDT, CDR2 YNNKEL, per germline (reference sequence). The CDR3 covers 17 residues. V was pared by 4 bases and J by 4 bases, with 7 bases of the junction left unmatched.

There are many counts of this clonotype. The CDR3 DNA is TGTGCCAGCAGTCCAGGACTGGAGCAGTACTTC. It codes for CASSPGLEQYF. The V call is TRBV12-3 or TRBV12-4, the J call TRBJ2-7; tentative D call: TRBD2 (5 bases). The CDR3 spans 11 residues. V lost 5 bases and J 7 bases, leaving 9 bases between the germline ends.

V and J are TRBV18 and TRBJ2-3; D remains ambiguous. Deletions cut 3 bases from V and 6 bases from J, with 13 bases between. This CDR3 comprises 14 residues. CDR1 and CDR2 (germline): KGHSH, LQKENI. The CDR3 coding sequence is TGTGCCAGCTCACCGGTGGGCTTGGGGGATACGCAGTATTTT. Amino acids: CASSPVGLGDTQYF. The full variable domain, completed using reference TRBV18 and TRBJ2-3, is NAGVMQNPRHLVRRRGQEARLRCSPMKGHSHVYWYRQLPEEGLKFMVYLQKENIIDESGMPKERFSAEFPKEGPSILRIQQVVRGDSAAYFCASSPVGLGDTQYFGPGTRLTVL.

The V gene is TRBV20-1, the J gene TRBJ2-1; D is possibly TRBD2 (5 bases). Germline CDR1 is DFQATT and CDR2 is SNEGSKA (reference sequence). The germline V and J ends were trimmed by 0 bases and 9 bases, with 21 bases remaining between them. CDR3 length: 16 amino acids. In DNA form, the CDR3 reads TGCAGTGCTAGAGATTTCGGTTTTCGGGGAGACATTGAGCAGTTCTTC. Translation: CSARDFGFRGDIEQFF.

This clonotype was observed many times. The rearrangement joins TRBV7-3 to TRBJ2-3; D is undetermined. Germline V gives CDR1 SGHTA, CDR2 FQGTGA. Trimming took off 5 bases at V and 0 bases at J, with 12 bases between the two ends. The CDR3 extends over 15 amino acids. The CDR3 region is CASSPQTVSTDTQYF. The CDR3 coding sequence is TGTGCCAGCAGCCCCCAGACTGTGAGCACAGATACGCAGTATTTT.

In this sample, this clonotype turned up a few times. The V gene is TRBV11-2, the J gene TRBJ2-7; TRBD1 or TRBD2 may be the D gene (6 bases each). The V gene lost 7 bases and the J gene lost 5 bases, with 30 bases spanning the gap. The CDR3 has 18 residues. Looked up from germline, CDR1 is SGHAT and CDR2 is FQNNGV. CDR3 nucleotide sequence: TGTGCCAGCACAACGGGACAAGTAGTAGCGGCCCGCCCGGACGAGCAGTACTTC. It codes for CASTTGQVVAARPDEQYF.

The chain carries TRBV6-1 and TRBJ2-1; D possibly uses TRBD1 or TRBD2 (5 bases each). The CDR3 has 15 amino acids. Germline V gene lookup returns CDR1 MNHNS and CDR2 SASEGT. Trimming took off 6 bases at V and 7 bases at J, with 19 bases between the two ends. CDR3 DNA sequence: TGTGCCAGCAGCCACCCCGGGGACGTAGGGAATGAGCAGTTCTTC. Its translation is CASSHPGDVGNEQFF.

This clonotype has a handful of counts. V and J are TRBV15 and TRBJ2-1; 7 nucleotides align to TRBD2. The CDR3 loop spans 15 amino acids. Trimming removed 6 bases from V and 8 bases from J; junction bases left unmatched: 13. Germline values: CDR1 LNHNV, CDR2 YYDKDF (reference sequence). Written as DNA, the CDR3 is TGTGCCACCAGGAGGGAGGGCCGGCGCACCGATGAGCAGTTCTTC. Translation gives CATRREGRRTDEQFF.

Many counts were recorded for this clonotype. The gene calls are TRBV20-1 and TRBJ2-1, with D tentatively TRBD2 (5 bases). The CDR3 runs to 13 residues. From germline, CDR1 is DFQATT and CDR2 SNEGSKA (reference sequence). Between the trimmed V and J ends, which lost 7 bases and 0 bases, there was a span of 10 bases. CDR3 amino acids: CSVPGSSYNEQFF. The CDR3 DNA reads TGCAGTGTCCCGGGGAGCTCCTACAATGAGCAGTTCTTC.

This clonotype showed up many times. In DNA form, the CDR3 reads TGTGCCAGCAGCCCTACAGGGGAGACCCAGTACTTC. Its translation is CASSPTGETQYF. This rearrangement joins TRBV18 to TRBJ2-5; D possibly corresponds to TRBD1 (6 bases). CDR1 is KGHSH and CDR2 is LQKENI in the germline V gene. The CDR3 loop spans 12 amino acids. V shed 8 bases and J shed 5 bases, with 12 bases lying between them.

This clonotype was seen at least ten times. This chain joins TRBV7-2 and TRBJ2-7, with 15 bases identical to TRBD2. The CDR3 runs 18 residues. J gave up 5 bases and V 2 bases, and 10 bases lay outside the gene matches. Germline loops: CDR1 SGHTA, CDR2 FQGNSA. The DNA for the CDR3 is TGTGCCAGCAGCTTAAGTGGACTAGCGGGAGGGCCTAGTAACGAGCAGTACTTC. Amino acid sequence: CASSLSGLAGGPSNEQYF.

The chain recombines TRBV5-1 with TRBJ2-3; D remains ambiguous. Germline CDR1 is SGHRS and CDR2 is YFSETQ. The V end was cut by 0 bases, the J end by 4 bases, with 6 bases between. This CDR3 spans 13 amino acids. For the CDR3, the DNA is TGCGCCAGCAGCTTGGATGAAGCAGATACGCAGTATTTT. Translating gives CASSLDEADTQYF.

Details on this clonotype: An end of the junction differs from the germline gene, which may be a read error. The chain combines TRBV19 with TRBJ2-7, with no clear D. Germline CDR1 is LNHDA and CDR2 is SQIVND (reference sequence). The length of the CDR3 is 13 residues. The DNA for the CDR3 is TGTACCAGTAGTAGTGGGCTTCCCTACGAGCAGTACTTC. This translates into CTSSSGLPYEQYF.

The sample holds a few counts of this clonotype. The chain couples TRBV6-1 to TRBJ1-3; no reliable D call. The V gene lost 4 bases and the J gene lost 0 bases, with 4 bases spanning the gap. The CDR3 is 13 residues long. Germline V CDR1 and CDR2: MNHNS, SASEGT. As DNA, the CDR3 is TGTGCCAGCAGTGCCGTCTCTGGAAACACCATATATTTT. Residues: CASSAVSGNTIYF.

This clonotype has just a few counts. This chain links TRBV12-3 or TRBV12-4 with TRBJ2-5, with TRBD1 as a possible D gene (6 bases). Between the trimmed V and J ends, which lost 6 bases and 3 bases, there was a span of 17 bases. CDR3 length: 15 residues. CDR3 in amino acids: CASSAVGAGEETQYF. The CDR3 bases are TGTGCCAGCAGCGCGGTGGGGGCAGGCGAAGAGACCCAGTACTTC.

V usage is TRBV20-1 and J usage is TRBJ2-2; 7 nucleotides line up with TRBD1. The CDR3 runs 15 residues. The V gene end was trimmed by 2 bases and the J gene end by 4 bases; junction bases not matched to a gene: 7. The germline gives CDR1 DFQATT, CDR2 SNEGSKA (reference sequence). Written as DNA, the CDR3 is TGCAGTGCTAGATTGACAGGGAAAGGCACCGGGGAGCTGTTTTTT. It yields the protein CSARLTGKGTGELFF.

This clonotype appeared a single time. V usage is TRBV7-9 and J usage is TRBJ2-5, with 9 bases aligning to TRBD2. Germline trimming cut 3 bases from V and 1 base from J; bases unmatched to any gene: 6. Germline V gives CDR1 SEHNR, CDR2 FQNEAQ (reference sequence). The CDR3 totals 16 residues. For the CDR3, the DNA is TGTGCCAGCAGCTTCGCGGGAGGGATATCCCAAGAGACCCAGTACTTC. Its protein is CASSFAGGISQETQYF.

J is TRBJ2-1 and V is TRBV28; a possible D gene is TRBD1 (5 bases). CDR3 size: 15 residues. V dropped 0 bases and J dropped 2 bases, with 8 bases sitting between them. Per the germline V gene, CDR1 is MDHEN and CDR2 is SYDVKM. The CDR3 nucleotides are TGTGCCAGCAGTTTATGGCTAGGGGCCTACAATGAGCAGTTCTTC. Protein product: CASSLWLGAYNEQFF.

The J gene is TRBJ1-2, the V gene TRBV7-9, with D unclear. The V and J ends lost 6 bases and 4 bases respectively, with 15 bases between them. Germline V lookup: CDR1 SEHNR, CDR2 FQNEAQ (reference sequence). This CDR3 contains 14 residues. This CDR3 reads CASSRREEVYGYTF. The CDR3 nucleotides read TGTGCCAGCAGTAGGCGGGAGGAGGTCTATGGCTACACCTTC.

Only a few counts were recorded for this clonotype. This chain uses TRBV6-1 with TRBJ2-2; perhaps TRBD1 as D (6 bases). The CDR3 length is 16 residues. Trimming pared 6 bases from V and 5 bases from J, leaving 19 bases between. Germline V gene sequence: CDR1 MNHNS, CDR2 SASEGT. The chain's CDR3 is CASSRATGRSTGELFF. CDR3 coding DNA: TGTGCCAGCAGCCGAGCTACAGGGCGTTCGACCGGGGAGCTGTTTTTT.

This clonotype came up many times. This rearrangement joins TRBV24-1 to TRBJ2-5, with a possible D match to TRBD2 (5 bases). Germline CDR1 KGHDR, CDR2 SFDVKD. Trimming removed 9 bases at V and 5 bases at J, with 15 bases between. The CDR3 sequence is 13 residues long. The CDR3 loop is CATSLVAGETQYF. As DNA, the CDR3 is TGTGCCACCTCACTAGTGGCTGGGGAGACCCAGTACTTC.